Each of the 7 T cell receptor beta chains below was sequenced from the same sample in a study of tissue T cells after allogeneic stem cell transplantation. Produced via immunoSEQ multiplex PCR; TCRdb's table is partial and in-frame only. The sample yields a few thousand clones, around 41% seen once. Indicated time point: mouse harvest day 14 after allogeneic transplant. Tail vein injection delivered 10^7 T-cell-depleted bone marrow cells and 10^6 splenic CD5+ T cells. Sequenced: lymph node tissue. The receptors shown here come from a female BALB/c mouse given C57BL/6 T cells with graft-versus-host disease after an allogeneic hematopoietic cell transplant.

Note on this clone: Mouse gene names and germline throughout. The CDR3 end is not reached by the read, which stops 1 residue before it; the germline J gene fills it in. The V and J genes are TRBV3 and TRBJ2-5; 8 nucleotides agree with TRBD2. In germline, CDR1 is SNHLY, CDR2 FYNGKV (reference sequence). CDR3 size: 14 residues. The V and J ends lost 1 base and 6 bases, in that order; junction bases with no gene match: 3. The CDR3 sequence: CASSLGWGVDTQYF. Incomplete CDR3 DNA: TGTGCCAGCAGCTTAGGCTGGGGGGTTGACACCCAGTAC.

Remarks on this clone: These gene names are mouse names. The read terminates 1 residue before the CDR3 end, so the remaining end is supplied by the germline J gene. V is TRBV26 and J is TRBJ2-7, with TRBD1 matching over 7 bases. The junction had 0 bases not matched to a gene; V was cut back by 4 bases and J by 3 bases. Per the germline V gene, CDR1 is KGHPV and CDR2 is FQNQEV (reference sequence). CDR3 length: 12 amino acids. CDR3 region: CASSPGGYEQYF. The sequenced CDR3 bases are TGTGCCAGCAGTCCAGGGGGCTATGAACAGTAC.

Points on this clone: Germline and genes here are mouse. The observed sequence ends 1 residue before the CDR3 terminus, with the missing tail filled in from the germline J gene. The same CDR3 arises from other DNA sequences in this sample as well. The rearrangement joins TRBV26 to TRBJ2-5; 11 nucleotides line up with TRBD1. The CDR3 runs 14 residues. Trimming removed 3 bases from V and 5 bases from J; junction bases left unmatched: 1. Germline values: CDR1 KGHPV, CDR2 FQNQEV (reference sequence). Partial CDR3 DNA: TGTGCCAGCAGTCTCGGGACAGGGGGAGACACCCAGTAC. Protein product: CASSLGTGGDTQY. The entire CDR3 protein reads CASSLGTGGDTQYF.

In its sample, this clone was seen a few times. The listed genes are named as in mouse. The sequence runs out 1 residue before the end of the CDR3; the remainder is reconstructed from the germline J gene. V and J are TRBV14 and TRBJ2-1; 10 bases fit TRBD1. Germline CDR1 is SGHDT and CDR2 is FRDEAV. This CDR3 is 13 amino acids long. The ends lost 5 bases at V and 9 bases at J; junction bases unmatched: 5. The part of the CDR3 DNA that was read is TGTGCCAGCAGAGACAGGGGGCGCGATGAGCAGTTC. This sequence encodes CASRDRGRDEQF. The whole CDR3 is CASRDRGRDEQFF. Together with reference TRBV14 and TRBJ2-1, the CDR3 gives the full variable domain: EAGVTQSPRYAVLQEGQAVSFWCDPISGHDTLYWYQQPRDQGPQLLVYFRDEAVIDNSQLPSDRFSAVRPKGTNSTLKIQSAKQGDTATYLCASRDRGRDEQFFGPGTRLTVL.

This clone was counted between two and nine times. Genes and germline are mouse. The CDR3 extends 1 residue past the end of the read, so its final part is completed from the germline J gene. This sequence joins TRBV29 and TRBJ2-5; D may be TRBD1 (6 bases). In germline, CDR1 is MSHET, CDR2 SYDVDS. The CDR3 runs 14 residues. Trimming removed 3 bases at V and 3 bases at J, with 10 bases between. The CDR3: CASSFRDTQDTQYF. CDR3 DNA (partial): TGTGCTAGCAGTTTCCGGGACACTCAAGACACCCAGTAC.

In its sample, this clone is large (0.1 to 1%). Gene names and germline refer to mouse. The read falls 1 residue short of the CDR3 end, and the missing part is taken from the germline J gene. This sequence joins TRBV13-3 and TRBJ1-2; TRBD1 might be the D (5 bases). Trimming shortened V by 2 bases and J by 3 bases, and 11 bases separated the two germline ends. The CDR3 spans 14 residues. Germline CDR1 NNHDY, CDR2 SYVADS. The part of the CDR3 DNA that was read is TGTGCCAGCAGTGAGGGGGGAAGGGACTCCGACTACACC. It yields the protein CASSEGGRDSDYT. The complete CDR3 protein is CASSEGGRDSDYTF.

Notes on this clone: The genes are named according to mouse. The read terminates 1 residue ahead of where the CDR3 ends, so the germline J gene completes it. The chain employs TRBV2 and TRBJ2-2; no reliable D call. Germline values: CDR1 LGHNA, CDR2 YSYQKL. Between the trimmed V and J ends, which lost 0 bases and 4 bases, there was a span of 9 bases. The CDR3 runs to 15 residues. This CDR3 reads CASSQDRWATGQLYF. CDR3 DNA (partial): TGTGCCAGCAGCCAAGATAGGTGGGCCACCGGGCAGCTCTAC.